These T cell receptor beta chains were read from a single sample in a study of shared clonotypes between healthy human individuals. Data came from immunoSEQ multiplex PCR; TCRdb stores just in-frame clones and leaves some out. This table holds 2 million to 2.5 million clones, about 92% found once. The specimen sequenced was naive CD8+ T cells from PBMCs. The receptors were gathered from a young man in good health. Some clones in this sample may be carry-over from other donors' samples. Both conserved end residues are part of each CDR3. The D gene is left open where the match is weak. Part of the rows lack a size; the others show once, few, many or a class for expanded clones.

D,V,size,J,CDR3,DNA
-,TRBV27,once,TRBJ1-5,CASSSSAGEMNQPQHF,TGTGCCAGCAGTTCCTCCGCAGGGGAAATGAATCAGCCCCAGCATTTT
-,TRBV27,-,TRBJ2-7,CASSLSRLQTYEQYF,TGTGCCAGCAGTTTATCTCGGCTTCAGACCTACGAGCAGTACTTC
-,TRBV4-1,-,TRBJ1-3,CASSSRTDTTGNTIYF,TGCGCCAGCAGCTCACGGACAGATACCACTGGAAACACCATATATTTT
TRBD1,TRBV19,once,TRBJ2-2,CASSPGQGVYTGELFF,TGTGCCAGTAGTCCAGGACAGGGTGTTTACACCGGGGAGCTGTTTTTT
TRBD2,TRBV27,-,TRBJ2-1,CASRGLAGLVSSYNEQFF,TGTGCCAGCCGCGGACTAGCGGGTCTAGTCAGCTCCTACAATGAGCAGTTCTTC
TRBD1,TRBV28,-,TRBJ1-1,CASSLFRGGLDTEAFF,TGTGCCAGCAGTTTATTTCGAGGGGGCCTGGACACTGAAGCTTTCTTT
-,TRBV6-5,-,TRBJ2-5,CASSYGGWGQETQYF,TGTGCCAGCAGTTACGGTGGGTGGGGGCAAGAGACCCAGTACTTC
TRBD2,TRBV10-3,once,TRBJ2-1,CAISERGGRANEQFF,TGTGCCATCAGTGAGAGGGGCGGGAGGGCCAATGAGCAGTTCTTC
TRBD1,TRBV9,once,TRBJ2-6,CASSVRTGGSGANVLTF,TGTGCCAGCAGCGTAAGAACAGGGGGTTCTGGGGCCAACGTCCTGACTTTC
-,TRBV7-2,once,TRBJ2-1,CASSLVLNSYNEQFF,TGTGCCAGCAGCTTAGTACTGAACTCCTACAATGAGCAGTTCTTC
-,TRBV5-4,-,TRBJ2-7,CASSYGPTAYEQYF,TGTGCCAGCAGCTACGGACCTACGGCCTACGAGCAGTACTTC
-,TRBV28,-,TRBJ2-3,CASSPESTDTQYF,TGTGCCAGCAGTCCCGAGAGCACAGATACGCAGTATTTT
-,TRBV6-4,-,TRBJ2-2,CASSDLWRVLTPNTGELFF,TGTGCCAGCAGTGACCTTTGGCGGGTCCTTACCCCTAACACCGGGGAGCTGTTTTTT
TRBD1,TRBV5-1,-,TRBJ2-7,CASSLLFGTAYEQYF,TGCGCCAGCAGCTTGTTATTCGGGACAGCGTACGAGCAGTACTTC
TRBD1,TRBV6-5,-,TRBJ1-2,CASSLLPAGGYGYTF,TGTGCCAGCAGCCTACTGCCGGCAGGGGGCTATGGCTACACCTTC
-,TRBV27,-,TRBJ1-2,CASSPYGGTKANYGYTF,TGTGCCAGCAGCCCATATGGGGGGACTAAAGCTAACTATGGCTACACCTTC
TRBD2,TRBV7-3,-,TRBJ2-1,CASSPGTSGYNEQFF,TGTGCCAGCAGCCCCGGGACTAGCGGTTACAATGAGCAGTTCTTC
TRBD1,TRBV10-1,-,TRBJ1-5,CASSVPDRQNNQPQHF,TGCGCCAGCAGTGTCCCGGACAGGCAAAATAATCAGCCCCAGCATTTT
-,TRBV10-3,-,TRBJ2-5,CAISDSVSRQETQYF,TGTGCCATCAGTGACTCGGTCTCTAGACAAGAGACCCAGTACTTC
TRBD1,TRBV5-1,-,TRBJ2-3,CASSQDRIGDTQYF,TGCGCCAGCAGCCAGGACAGGATCGGAGATACGCAGTATTTT
TRBD1,TRBV27,-,TRBJ1-1,CASSPQGQGAWNTEAFF,TGTGCCAGCAGTCCGCAAGGACAGGGGGCCTGGAACACTGAAGCTTTCTTT
-,TRBV5-1,-,TRBJ2-7,CASSGSYEQYF,TGCGCCAGCAGCGGGTCCTACGAGCAGTACTTC
-,TRBV28,-,TRBJ1-2,CASSLRGQETYYGYTF,TGTGCCAGCAGTTTACGGGGTCAGGAGACATACTATGGCTACACCTTC
TRBD2,TRBV18,-,TRBJ2-7,CASSPGFGLAAASSYEQYF,TGTGCCAGCTCACCGGGATTCGGACTAGCGGCCGCTAGCTCCTACGAGCAGTACTTC